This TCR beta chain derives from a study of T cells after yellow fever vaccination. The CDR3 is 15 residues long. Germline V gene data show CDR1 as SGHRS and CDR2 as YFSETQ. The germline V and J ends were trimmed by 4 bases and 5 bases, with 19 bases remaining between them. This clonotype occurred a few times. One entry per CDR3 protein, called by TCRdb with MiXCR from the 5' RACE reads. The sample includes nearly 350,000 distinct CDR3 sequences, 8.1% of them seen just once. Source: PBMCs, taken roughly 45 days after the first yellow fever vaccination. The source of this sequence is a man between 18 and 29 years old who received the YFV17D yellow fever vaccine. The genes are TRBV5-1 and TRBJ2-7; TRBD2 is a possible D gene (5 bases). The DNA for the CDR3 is TGCGCCAGCAGCCCGGAGGACCCTACCGTCCACGAGCAGTACTTC. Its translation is CASSPEDPTVHEQYF.